The 9 T cell receptor beta chains reported below all come from one sample, sequenced in a study of post-analysis software for immune sequencing data. Study results and caveats: Five TRBV segments, including TRBV5-6, TRBV5-1 and TRBV20-1, were more frequent in patients than controls.

cDNA libraries for TCR beta contained unique molecular identifiers. TCRdb re-called the PCR reads with MiXCR, one entry per CDR3 protein. The data hold a few hundred thousand distinct CDR3 sequences, with 39% observed a single time. Which antigens these TCRs recognize remains unknown. The source material was blood. Receptor source: a girl aged 2 to 9 with multiple sclerosis.

The chain couples TRBV7-9 to TRBJ2-4; D perhaps matches TRBD1 (6 bases). In germline, CDR1 is SEHNR, CDR2 FQNEAQ (reference sequence). This CDR3 contains 15 residues. V was pared by 1 base and J by 5 bases, with 12 bases between. The CDR3 protein is CASSLEARGENIQYF. The CDR3 coding sequence is TGTGCCAGCAGCTTAGAGGCCAGGGGCGAAAACATTCAGTACTTC.

In DNA form, the CDR3 reads TGTGCCAGCAGCTTAGGGGGGGCGGTGCAGCCCCAGCATTTT. Translation: CASSLGGAVQPQHF. The chain recombines TRBV7-6 with TRBJ1-5, with D perhaps TRBD1 (6 bases). CDR1 and CDR2 (germline): SGHVS, FNYEAQ. Trimming shortened V by 1 base and J by 7 bases, and 11 bases separated the two germline ends. The CDR3 totals 14 residues.

The sample holds a few counts of this clonotype. J is TRBJ1-6 and V is TRBV13; TRBD1 might be the D (6 bases). This CDR3 region has 17 residues. Per the germline V gene, CDR1 is PRHDT and CDR2 is FYEKMQ (reference sequence). V lost 3 bases, J lost 5 bases, and 17 bases lay in between. This CDR3 is CASSFTGLGGDNSPLHF. CDR3 DNA: TGTGCCAGCAGCTTTACGGGCTTGGGGGGCGATAATTCACCCCTCCACTTT.

The V call is TRBV29-1, the J call TRBJ1-2, with D perhaps TRBD1 (6 bases). CDR3 length: 15 amino acids. Trimming stripped 1 base from V and 4 bases from J, with 16 bases between. Looked up from germline, CDR1 is SQVTM and CDR2 is ANQGSEA. The CDR3 loop is CSVEAGPGAGYGYTF. The CDR3 bases are TGCAGCGTTGAAGCGGGGCCGGGGGCGGGCTATGGCTACACCTTC.

This clonotype was counted between two and nine times. This sequence joins TRBV6-5 and TRBJ2-5; D is unclear. The last part of the DNA fits TRBJ2-7 better; the J call may be wrong. CDR1 and CDR2 (germline): MNHEY, SVGAGI. The length of the CDR3 is 14 residues. The CDR3 region has the DNA TGTGCCAGCAGTTACAATGGTGTGGGGTACGAGCAGTACTTC. It encodes CASSYNGVGYEQYF.

V usage is TRBV20-1 and J usage is TRBJ2-6; a possible D gene is TRBD1 (6 bases). From germline, CDR1 is DFQATT and CDR2 SNEGSKA (reference sequence). Trimming took off 3 bases at V and 0 bases at J, with 9 bases between the two ends. The CDR3 sequence is 15 residues long. The CDR3 reads CSARTDSSGANVLTF. CDR3 nucleotides: TGCAGTGCTAGGACGGACAGCTCTGGGGCCAACGTCCTGACTTTC.

The rearrangement links TRBV10-3 to TRBJ1-6; perhaps TRBD1 as D (5 bases). Per germline, CDR1 ENHRY and CDR2 SYGVKD. The CDR3 extends over 15 amino acids. The V and J ends lost 5 bases and 7 bases respectively, with 15 bases between them. In nucleotides, the CDR3 is TGTGCCATCAGTATTCAGGGACCGCTGAATTCACCCCTCCACTTT. Its protein product is CAISIQGPLNSPLHF.

The chain couples TRBV18 to TRBJ2-7, with 12 bases lining up with TRBD2. Trimming cost V 5 bases and J 3 bases; bases outside gene matches: 8. Germline CDR1 KGHSH, CDR2 LQKENI. The CDR3 extends over 16 amino acids. CDR3 bases: TGTGCCAGCTCAAAGGGGACTAGCGGGCTTCACTACGAGCAGTACTTC. Translating gives CASSKGTSGLHYEQYF.

This clonotype has just a few counts. The chain couples TRBV28 to TRBJ2-5, with TRBD1 matching over 7 bases. The CDR3 extends over 15 amino acids. CDR1 is MDHEN and CDR2 is SYDVKM in the germline V gene. V trimming: 3 bases; J trimming: 4 bases; junction bases outside the gene matches: 8. The CDR3 here is CASSFPSRDRETQYF. CDR3 bases: TGTGCCAGCAGTTTCCCCAGCCGGGACAGAGAGACCCAGTACTTC.